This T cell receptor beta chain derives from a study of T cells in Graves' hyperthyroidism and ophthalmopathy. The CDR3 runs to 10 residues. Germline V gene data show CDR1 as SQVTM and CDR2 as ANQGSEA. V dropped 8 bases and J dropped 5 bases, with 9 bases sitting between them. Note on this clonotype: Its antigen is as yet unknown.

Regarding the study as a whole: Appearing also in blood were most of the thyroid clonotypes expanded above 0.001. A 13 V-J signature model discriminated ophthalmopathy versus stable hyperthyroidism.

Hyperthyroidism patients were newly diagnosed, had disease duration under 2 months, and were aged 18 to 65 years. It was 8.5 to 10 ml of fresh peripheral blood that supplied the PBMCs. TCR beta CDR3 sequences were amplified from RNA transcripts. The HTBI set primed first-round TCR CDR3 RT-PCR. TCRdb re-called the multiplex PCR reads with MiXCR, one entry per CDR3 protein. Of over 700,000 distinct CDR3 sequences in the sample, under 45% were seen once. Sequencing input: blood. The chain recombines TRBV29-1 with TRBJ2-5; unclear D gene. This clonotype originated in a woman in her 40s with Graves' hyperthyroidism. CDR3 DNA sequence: TGCAGCTTGGTGGGGGAGACCCAGTACTTC. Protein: CSLVGETQYF.